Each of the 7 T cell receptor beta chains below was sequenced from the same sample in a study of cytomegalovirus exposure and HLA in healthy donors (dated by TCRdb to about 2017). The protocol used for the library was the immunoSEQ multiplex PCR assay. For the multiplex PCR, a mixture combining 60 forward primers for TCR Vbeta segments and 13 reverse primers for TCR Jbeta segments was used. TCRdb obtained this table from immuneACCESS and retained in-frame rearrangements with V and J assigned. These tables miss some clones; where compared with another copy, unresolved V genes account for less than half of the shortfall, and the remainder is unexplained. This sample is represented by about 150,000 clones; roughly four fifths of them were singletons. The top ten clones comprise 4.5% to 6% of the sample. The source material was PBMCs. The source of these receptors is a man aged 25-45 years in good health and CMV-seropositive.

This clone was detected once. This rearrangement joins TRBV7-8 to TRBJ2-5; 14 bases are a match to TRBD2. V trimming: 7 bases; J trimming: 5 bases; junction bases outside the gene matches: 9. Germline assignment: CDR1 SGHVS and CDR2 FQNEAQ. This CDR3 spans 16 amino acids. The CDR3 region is CASTPGTSGGWETQYF. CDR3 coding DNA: TGTGCCAGCACCCCCGGGACTAGCGGGGGTTGGGAGACCCAGTACTTC.

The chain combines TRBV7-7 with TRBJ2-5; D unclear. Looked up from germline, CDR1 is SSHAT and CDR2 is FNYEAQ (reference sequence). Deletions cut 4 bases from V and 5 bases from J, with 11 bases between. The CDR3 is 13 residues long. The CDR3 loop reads CASSSPPRETQYF. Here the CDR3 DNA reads TGTGCCAGCAGCTCGCCCCCCAGGGAGACCCAGTACTTC.

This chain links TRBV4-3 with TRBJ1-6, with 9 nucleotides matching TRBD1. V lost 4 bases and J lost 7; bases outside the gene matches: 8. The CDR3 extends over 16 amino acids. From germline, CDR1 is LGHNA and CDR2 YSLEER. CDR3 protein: CASSLGTGNQNSPLHF. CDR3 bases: TGCGCCAGCAGCCTAGGGACAGGGAATCAAAATTCACCCCTCCACTTT.

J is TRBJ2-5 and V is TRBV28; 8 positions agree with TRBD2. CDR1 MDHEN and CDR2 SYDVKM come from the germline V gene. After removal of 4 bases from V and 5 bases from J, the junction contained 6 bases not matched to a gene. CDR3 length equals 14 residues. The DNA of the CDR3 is TGTGCCAGCAGTTCAGCGGGAGTTGTCGAGACCCAGTACTTC. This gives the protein CASSSAGVVETQYF. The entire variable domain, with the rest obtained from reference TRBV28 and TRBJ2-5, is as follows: DVKVTQSSRYLVKRTGEKVFLECVQDMDHENMFWYRQDPGLGLRLIYFSYDVKMKEKGDIPEGYSVSREKKERFSLILESASTNQTSMYLCASSSAGVVETQYFGPGTRLLVL.

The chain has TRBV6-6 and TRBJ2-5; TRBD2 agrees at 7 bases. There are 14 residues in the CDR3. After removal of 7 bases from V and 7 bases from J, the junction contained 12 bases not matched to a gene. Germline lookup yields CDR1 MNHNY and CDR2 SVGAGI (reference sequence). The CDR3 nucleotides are TGTGCCAGCATGTTAGGACCGACGGGAGGGACCCAGTACTTC. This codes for CASMLGPTGGTQYF.

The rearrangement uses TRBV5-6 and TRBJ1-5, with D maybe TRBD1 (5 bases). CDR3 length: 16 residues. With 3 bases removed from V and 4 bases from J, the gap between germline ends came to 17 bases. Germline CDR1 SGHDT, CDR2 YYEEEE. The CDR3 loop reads CASSSSQGVGNQPQHF. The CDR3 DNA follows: TGTGCCAGCAGCTCAAGTCAGGGTGTAGGGAATCAGCCCCAGCATTTT.

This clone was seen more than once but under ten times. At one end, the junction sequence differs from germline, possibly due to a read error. The CDR3 sequence is CASMGLAGGPPDF. In DNA, the CDR3 is TGTGCCAGTATGGGACTAGCGGGGGGCCCCCCGGACTTC. The V call is TRBV19, the J call TRBJ2-4; 15 positions agree with TRBD2. The CDR3 runs 13 residues. Looked up from germline, CDR1 is LNHDA and CDR2 is SQIVND (reference sequence).